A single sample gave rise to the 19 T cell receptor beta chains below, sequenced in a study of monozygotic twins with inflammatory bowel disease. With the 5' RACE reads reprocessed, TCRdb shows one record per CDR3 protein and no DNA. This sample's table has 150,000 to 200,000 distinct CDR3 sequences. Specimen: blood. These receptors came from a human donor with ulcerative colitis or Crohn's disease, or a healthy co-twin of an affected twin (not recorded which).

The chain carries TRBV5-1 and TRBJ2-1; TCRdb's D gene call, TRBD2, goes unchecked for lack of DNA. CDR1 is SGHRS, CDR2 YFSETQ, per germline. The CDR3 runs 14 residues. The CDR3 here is CASSLSGLSGEQFF.

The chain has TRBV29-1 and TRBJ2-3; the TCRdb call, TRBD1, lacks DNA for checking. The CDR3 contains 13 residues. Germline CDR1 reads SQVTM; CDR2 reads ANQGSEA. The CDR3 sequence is CSVETGSTDTQYF.

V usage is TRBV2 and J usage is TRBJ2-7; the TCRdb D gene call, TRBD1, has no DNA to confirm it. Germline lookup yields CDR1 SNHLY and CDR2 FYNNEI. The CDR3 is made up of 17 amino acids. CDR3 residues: CASSSESGSPRAYEQYF.

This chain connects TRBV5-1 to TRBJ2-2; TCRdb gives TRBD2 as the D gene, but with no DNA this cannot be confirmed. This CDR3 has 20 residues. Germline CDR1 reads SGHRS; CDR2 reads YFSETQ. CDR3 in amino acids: CASSRQWTSGRLANTGELFF.

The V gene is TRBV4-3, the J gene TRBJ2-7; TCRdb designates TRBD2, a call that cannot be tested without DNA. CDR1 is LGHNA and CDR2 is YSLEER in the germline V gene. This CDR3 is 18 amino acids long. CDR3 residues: CASSQALIPGTSGYEQYF.

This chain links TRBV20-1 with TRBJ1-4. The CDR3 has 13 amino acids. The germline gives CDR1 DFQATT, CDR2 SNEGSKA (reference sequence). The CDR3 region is CSARETVNEKLFF.

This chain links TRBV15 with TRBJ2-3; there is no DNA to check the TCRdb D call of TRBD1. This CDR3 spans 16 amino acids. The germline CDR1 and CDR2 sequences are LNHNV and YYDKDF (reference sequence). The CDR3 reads CATSRAQGQGTDTQYF.

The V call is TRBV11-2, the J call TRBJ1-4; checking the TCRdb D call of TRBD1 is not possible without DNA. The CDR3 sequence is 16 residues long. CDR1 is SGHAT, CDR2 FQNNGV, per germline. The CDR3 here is CASSRGQALTNEKLFF.

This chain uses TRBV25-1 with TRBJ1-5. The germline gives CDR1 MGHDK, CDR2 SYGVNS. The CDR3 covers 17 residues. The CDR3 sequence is CASSQAGICSLNQPQHF.

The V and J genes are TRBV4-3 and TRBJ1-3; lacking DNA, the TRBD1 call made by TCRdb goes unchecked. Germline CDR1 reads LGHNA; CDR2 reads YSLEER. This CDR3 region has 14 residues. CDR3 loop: CASSQLGGGNTIYF.

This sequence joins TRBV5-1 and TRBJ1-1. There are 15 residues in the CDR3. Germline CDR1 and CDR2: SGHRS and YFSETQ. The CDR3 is CASSLDTLPNTEAFF. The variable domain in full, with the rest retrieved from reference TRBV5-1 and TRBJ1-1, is KAGVTQTPRYLIKTRGQQVTLSCSPISGHRSVSWYQQTPGQGLQFLFEYFSETQRNKGNFPGRFSGRQFSNSRSEMNVSTLELGDSALYLCASSLDTLPNTEAFFGQGTRLTVV.

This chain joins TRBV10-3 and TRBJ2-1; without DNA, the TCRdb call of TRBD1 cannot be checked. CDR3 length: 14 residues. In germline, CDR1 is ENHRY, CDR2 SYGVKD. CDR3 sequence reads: CAVDRGIGYNEQFF.

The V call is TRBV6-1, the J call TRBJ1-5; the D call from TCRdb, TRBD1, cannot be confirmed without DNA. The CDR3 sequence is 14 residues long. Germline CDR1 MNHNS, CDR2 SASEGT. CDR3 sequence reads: CASSEMGVNQPQHF.

The CDR3: CASSSPQSLTGELFF. This rearrangement joins TRBV12-3 or TRBV12-4 to TRBJ2-2. The CDR3 totals 15 residues.

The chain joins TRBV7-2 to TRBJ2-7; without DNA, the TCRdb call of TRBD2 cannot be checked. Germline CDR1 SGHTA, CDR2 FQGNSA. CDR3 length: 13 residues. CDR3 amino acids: CASSSTSGYEQYF.

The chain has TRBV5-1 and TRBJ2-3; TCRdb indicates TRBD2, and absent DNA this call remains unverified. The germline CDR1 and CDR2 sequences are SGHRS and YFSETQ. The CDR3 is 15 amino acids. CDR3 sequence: CASSLFAGDTDTQYF.

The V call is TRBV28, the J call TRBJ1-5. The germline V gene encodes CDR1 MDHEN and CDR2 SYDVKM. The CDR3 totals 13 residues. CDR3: CASIRGFNQPQHF. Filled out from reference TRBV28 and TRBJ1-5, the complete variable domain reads DVKVTQSSRYLVKRTGEKVFLECVQDMDHENMFWYRQDPGLGLRLIYFSYDVKMKEKGDIPEGYSVSREKKERFSLILESASTNQTSMYLCASIRGFNQPQHFGDGTRLSIL.

CDR3: CASSAGQGGYEQYF. V is TRBV19 and J is TRBJ2-7; checking the TCRdb D call of TRBD1 is not possible without DNA. CDR3 length equals 14 residues. From germline, CDR1 is LNHDA and CDR2 SQIVND (reference sequence).

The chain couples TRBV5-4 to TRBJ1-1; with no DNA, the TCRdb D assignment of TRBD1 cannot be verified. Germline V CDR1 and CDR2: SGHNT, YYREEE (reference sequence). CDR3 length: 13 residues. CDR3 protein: CASGRQGNAEAFF.